This T cell receptor beta chain was recovered during a study of cytomegalovirus exposure and HLA in healthy donors. Study-wide points: TCR beta V- and J-gene trimming was later associated with a missense DCLRE1C variant. Productive rates of about 87% or about 30% were seen for most TCR beta V segments in an earlier analysis.

PCR involved 60 Vbeta and 13 Jbeta primers. Assay: immunoSEQ multiplex PCR; the TCRdb copy retains only in-frame clones and omits some. The sample lists roughly 120,000 clones, around 8.5% occurring once. A note on this clone: Its antigen is not identified.

The sequence was collected from a man in his forties in good health and CMV-seronegative. Specimen: PBMCs.

CDR3 sequence reads: CASSKGRSTDTQYF. CDR3 in DNA: TGCGCCAGCAGCAAAGGCAGGAGCACAGATACGCAGTATTTT. The chain combines TRBV10-1 with TRBJ2-3; D is ambiguous. The CDR3 spans 14 residues. V was shortened by 6 bases and J by 0 bases, with 10 bases between the two germline ends. Looked up from germline, CDR1 is WNHNN and CDR2 is SYGVQD (reference sequence).